This TCR beta chain was captured by sequencing in a study of shared clonotypes between healthy human individuals. Measured with immunoSEQ multiplex PCR; TCRdb has only the in-frame clones, and not every one. The table shows roughly 680,000 clones, with 55% to 75% occurring only once. The count of this clone is one. This receptor was obtained from a woman aged 30 to 39 in good health. Input material: memory CD4+ T cells sorted from blood. Documented subset: CD45RA-negative fraction.

The CDR3 region is CASSQVIGSGIETQYF. CDR3 nucleotide sequence: TGCGCCAGCAGCCAAGTAATAGGTAGCGGGATTGAGACCCAGTACTTC. V is TRBV4-1 and J is TRBJ2-5; 8 bases fit TRBD2. V lost 1 base to trimming and J lost 5 bases; unmatched junction nucleotides: 9. Per germline, CDR1 MGHRA and CDR2 YSYEKL. This CDR3 has 16 residues.